The following is a TCR beta chain sequence with its context. Researchers prepared the TRB cDNA libraries using 5' RACE with UMI labels. Using the 5' RACE reads, TCRdb records one entry per CDR3 protein without DNA. The table lists tens of thousands of distinct CDR3 sequences, with 1.5% to 2% in the top ten. Germline loops: CDR1 SGHVS, CDR2 FNYEAQ. The CDR3 is 15 amino acids. This sample was included in a study of CXCR3-negative and CXCR3-positive naive CD8 T cells. Sequencing was carried out using naive CXCR3- CD8+ T cells from blood. Subset here: CD45RO-CCR7+CD27+CD95- naive CD8+ T cells lacking CXCR3 (TNR3-). This chain connects TRBV7-6 to TRBJ2-3; TCRdb selects TRBD1, and the lack of DNA leaves this call unchecked. The sequence derives from a human donor in good health. Some clones in this sample may be carry-over from other donors' samples. The CDR3 is CASSLEAAPTDTQYF.